This is a list of T cell receptor beta chains from one sample in a study of CXCR3-negative and CXCR3-positive naive CD8 T cells. TCRdb reprocessed the 5' RACE reads and reports one entry per CDR3 protein, with no DNA. This sample contains tens of thousands of distinct CDR3 sequences. What was sequenced was naive CXCR3- CD8+ T cells from blood. These receptors were obtained from a human donor in good health. Some clones in this sample may be carry-over from other donors' samples. The CDR3 runs from the conserved cysteine through the conserved F or W. Each record gives: V gene, J gene, CDR3 protein.

>TRBV6-4|TRBJ2-1
CASSVDSSSYNEQFF
>TRBV12-3/TRBV12-4|TRBJ2-7
CASSGGLAGTYEQYF
>TRBV10-3|TRBJ2-1
CATREGLAGNEQFF
>TRBV7-2|TRBJ1-1
CASRGLLAGDTEAFF
>TRBV18|TRBJ2-7
CASSPPRTANYEQYF
>TRBV15|TRBJ2-1
CATSRDRLAHEQFF
>TRBV3-1|TRBJ1-4
CASSQEGGTGSEKLFF
>TRBV29-1|TRBJ1-2
CSVGPDTNYGYTF
>TRBV12-3/TRBV12-4|TRBJ1-5
CASSPPGTGNQPQHF
>TRBV4-3|TRBJ2-3
CASSQDFGGGADTQYF
>TRBV28|TRBJ2-3
CASTPNQGAVADTQYF
>TRBV11-2|TRBJ2-5
CASSSPGETQYF
>TRBV7-9|TRBJ2-1
CASSSSQGETYNEQFF
>TRBV29-1|TRBJ2-2
CSVEAPPGKGTGELFF
>TRBV9|TRBJ2-7
CASSVGGGAYEQYF
>TRBV29-1|TRBJ1-4
CSVEDGGRGNEKLFF
>TRBV30|TRBJ2-7
CAWSDYTGTGNGIYEQYF
>TRBV12-3/TRBV12-4|TRBJ1-1
CASSLGITEAFF
>TRBV20-1|TRBJ1-1
CSARHDPGPEAFF
>TRBV29-1|TRBJ2-5
CSVDDAGVYQETQYF
>TRBV10-1|TRBJ2-5
CASSERVQETQYF
>TRBV6-6|TRBJ2-5
CASSFDWEGTQYF
>TRBV15|TRBJ2-3
CATSSTSGGADTQYF
>TRBV5-6|TRBJ2-5
CASSKIDRGQETQYF
>TRBV29-1|TRBJ1-1
CSVNKTPGGGTEAFF
>TRBV4-2|TRBJ1-5
CASSQDGVSRPQHF
>TRBV12-3/TRBV12-4|TRBJ2-1
CASSLTSRLAGDEQFF
>TRBV13|TRBJ1-1
CASSFFADRVTEAFF
>TRBV7-9|TRBJ1-2
CASSSSGWNYGYTF
>TRBV2|TRBJ2-7
CASRGGVSSYEQYF
>TRBV5-1|TRBJ2-3
CASSLVSSGATDTQYF
>TRBV14|TRBJ2-1
CASELAGGYEQFF
>TRBV6-2/TRBV6-3|TRBJ1-2
CASSYPGAIYGYTF
>TRBV27|TRBJ1-6
CASSPRAEESPLHF
>TRBV7-6|TRBJ1-5
CASSLAFDRESNQPQHF
>TRBV29-1|TRBJ2-7
CSVESGQSYEQYF
>TRBV13|TRBJ2-7
CASSPGTGGYEQYF
>TRBV5-1|TRBJ2-2
CASSLAKLENTGELFF
>TRBV5-1|TRBJ2-1
CASSPTGNRAGNEQFF
>TRBV12-3/TRBV12-4|TRBJ1-1
CASSFPPGQPRTEAFF
>TRBV30|TRBJ1-5
CAWNHGMGGNQPQHF
>TRBV14|TRBJ2-1
CASSQSWGEQFF
>TRBV7-9|TRBJ2-5
CASSFSKEQETQYF
>TRBV29-1|TRBJ1-1
CSVEEPRSEAFF
>TRBV7-2|TRBJ1-6
CASSLASHGSPLHF
>TRBV4-3|TRBJ2-3
CASSQDPPSTDTQYF
>TRBV25-1|TRBJ2-7
CASSEVGVGYF
>TRBV29-1|TRBJ2-3
CSVLRNGDYSDTQYF
>TRBV12-3/TRBV12-4|TRBJ1-4
CASSFGVEKLFF
>TRBV10-3|TRBJ2-1
CAISEGLGPDEQFF